This passage covers 19 T cell receptor beta chains from one sample sequenced in a study of CD8 T cells in ankylosing spondylitis. TCRdb redid the calling of the 5' RACE reads with MiXCR, one entry per CDR3 protein. The sample yields 39,000 or so distinct CDR3 sequences, about a tenth seen once. The sample comprised blood, either unsorted or a sorted T cell fraction (not recorded which). The source of these receptors is a male donor with ankylosing spondylitis or in good health (not recorded which).

This clonotype was seen ten or more times. In DNA, the CDR3 is TGTGCCAGCAGCCAAGATCTCGCGGGGATGGAAAACATTCAGTACTTC. Protein product: CASSQDLAGMENIQYF. The chain uses TRBV4-2 and TRBJ2-4; D is possibly TRBD2 (6 bases). Trimming left V 0 bases short and J 5 bases short, with 14 bases between. In germline, CDR1 is LGHNA, CDR2 YNFKEQ. The CDR3 sequence is 16 residues long.

There are many counts of this clonotype. The chain couples TRBV10-3 to TRBJ2-3; D is unclear. Germline CDR1 ENHRY, CDR2 SYGVKD. The CDR3 consists of 13 residues. V lost 2 bases and J lost 2, with 5 bases in between. The CDR3 loop reads CAISEGSTDTQYF. The CDR3 bases are TGTGCCATCAGTGAGGGGTCCACAGATACGCAGTATTTT.

Many counts were recorded for this clonotype. This chain connects TRBV20-1 to TRBJ2-1; TRBD1 matches 8 bases. This CDR3 has 15 amino acids. Germline assignment: CDR1 DFQATT and CDR2 SNEGSKA (reference sequence). V lost 2 bases and J lost 9; bases outside the gene matches: 12. The CDR3 here is CSARTLQGADGEQFF. In DNA, the CDR3 is TGCAGTGCTAGAACTTTGCAGGGGGCGGATGGTGAGCAGTTCTTC.

The sample holds many counts of this clonotype. V usage is TRBV15 and J usage is TRBJ2-6; D is undetermined. Deletions cut 0 bases from V and 2 bases from J, with 8 bases between. Germline values: CDR1 LNHNV, CDR2 YYDKDF (reference sequence). The CDR3 is made up of 16 amino acids. The CDR3 DNA reads as TGTGCCACCAGCAGAGAGGGCAGAACTGGGGCCAACGTCCTGACTTTC. Amino acids: CATSREGRTGANVLTF.

The chain is built from TRBV2 and TRBJ1-4, with D hard to call. The CDR3 runs 15 residues. Germline V gene data show CDR1 as SNHLY and CDR2 as FYNNEI. V was clipped by 6 bases and J by 2 bases, with 13 bases between them. CDR3 in amino acids: CASSLDGSTNEKLFF. The CDR3 nucleotides read TGTGCCAGCAGCTTGGACGGTAGCACTAATGAAAAACTGTTTTTT.

This clonotype was counted many times. The gene calls are TRBV18 and TRBJ1-1; TRBD1 is a possible D gene (5 bases). Germline V gene sequence: CDR1 KGHSH, CDR2 LQKENI. The CDR3 is 12 amino acids. Between the trimmed V and J ends, which lost 5 bases and 7 bases, there was a span of 11 bases. The CDR3 reads CASSEAGLEAFF. The CDR3 coding sequence is TGTGCCAGCTCAGAGGCGGGGCTTGAAGCTTTCTTT.

This clonotype has at least ten counts. This chain uses TRBV7-3 with TRBJ2-2; tentative D call: TRBD2 (6 bases). CDR1 is SGHTA and CDR2 is FQGTGA in the germline V gene. V was cut by 2 bases and J by 7 bases, with 11 bases left in between. The CDR3 is made up of 14 amino acids. The chain's CDR3 is CASSLPSVGGELFF. DNA of the CDR3: TGTGCCAGCAGCTTACCTAGCGTTGGCGGGGAGCTGTTTTTT.

At least ten counts were recorded for this clonotype. This chain links TRBV2 with TRBJ1-2; D remains unclear. Germline V lookup: CDR1 SNHLY, CDR2 FYNNEI. This CDR3 contains 11 residues. The V gene lost 3 bases and the J gene lost 4 bases, with 3 bases spanning the gap. CDR3 nucleotide sequence: TGTGCCAGCAGTGAGGCCTATGGCTACACCTTC. Its protein product is CASSEAYGYTF.

This clonotype was picked up a small number of times. The V and J genes are TRBV5-5 and TRBJ1-1, with D unresolved. The ends were cut back, 1 base at V and 4 bases at J, with 23 bases in the middle. The length of the CDR3 is 18 residues. Germline CDR1 is SGHKS and CDR2 is YYEKEE (reference sequence). The CDR3 DNA sequence: TGTGCCAGCAGCTTGTCGGAGCGGATAGAGTTATCGGGCACTGAAGCTTTCTTT. It is translated as CASSLSERIELSGTEAFF. The full variable domain, rest sourced from reference TRBV5-5 and TRBJ1-1, is DAGVTQSPTHLIKTRGQQVTLRCSPISGHKSVSWYQQVLGQGPQFIFQYYEKEERGRGNFPDRFSARQFPNYSSELNVNALLLGDSALYLCASSLSERIELSGTEAFFGQGTRLTVV.

This clonotype occurred many times. The CDR3 DNA reads as TGTGCCAGCTCATCGGATGGGACTGGCTCCTACAATGAGCAGTTCTTC. Protein product: CASSSDGTGSYNEQFF. This chain links TRBV18 with TRBJ2-1; possibly TRBD2 for D (6 bases). The V end lost 5 bases, the J end lost 0 bases, and 14 bases lay between the germline ends. The CDR3 is 16 residues long. Germline V gene lookup returns CDR1 KGHSH and CDR2 LQKENI.

Ten or more counts support this clonotype. The chain joins TRBV27 to TRBJ2-1; 11 positions agree with TRBD1. The CDR3 covers 16 residues. With V trimmed by 6 bases and J by 4 bases, 8 bases remained unmatched. Germline CDR1 reads MNHEY; CDR2 reads SMNVEV (reference sequence). CDR3 residues: CASRLSGTGGYNEQFF. The DNA of the CDR3 is TGTGCCAGCAGGCTATCCGGGACAGGGGGTTACAATGAGCAGTTCTTC.

This clonotype was detected many times. The chain uses TRBV12-3 or TRBV12-4 and TRBJ2-1; D might be TRBD2 (6 bases). This CDR3 has 15 amino acids. Trimming took off 6 bases at V and 4 bases at J, with 16 bases between the two ends. The CDR3, as DNA: TGTGCCAGCAGAGGCACTAGCAAGAATTACAATGAGCAGTTCTTC. This sequence encodes CASRGTSKNYNEQFF.

In its sample, this clonotype was seen many times. The V call is TRBV4-1, the J call TRBJ2-7, with TRBD1 identical over 7 bases. V dropped 1 base and J dropped 5; count of bases not matched to a gene: 11. Looked up from germline, CDR1 is MGHRA and CDR2 is YSYEKL. The CDR3 has 16 residues. Here the CDR3 DNA reads TGCGCCAGCAGCCAAGCCCTCTACAGGGGATTAGACGAGCAGTACTTC. Its protein product is CASSQALYRGLDEQYF.

This clonotype has a count of ten or more. The chain links TRBV7-9 to TRBJ2-7; D gene uncertain. The V gene lost 8 bases and the J gene lost 7 bases, with 12 bases spanning the gap. This CDR3 is built from 11 residues. The V gene's germline CDR1 is SEHNR and CDR2 FQNEAQ (reference sequence). CDR3 nucleotide sequence: TGTGCCAGCTACGATCAGGAGGAGCAGTACTTC. The encoded protein is CASYDQEEQYF.

The chain is built from TRBV5-1 and TRBJ2-1; TRBD2 matches 11 bases. The CDR3 loop spans 15 amino acids. J gave up 9 bases and V 2 bases, and 7 bases lay outside the gene matches. Per the germline V gene, CDR1 is SGHRS and CDR2 is YFSETQ. The CDR3 nucleotides are TGCGCCAGCAGCTTATGGCTAGCGGGAGGAGGTGAGCAGTTCTTC. Translated, it gives CASSLWLAGGGEQFF.

This clonotype has a count of ten or more. This chain links TRBV10-2 with TRBJ2-3; no reliable D call. The V end was cut by 6 bases, the J end by 2 bases, with 15 bases between. CDR3 length: 15 residues. Germline lookup yields CDR1 WSHSY and CDR2 SAAADI. Here the CDR3 DNA reads TGCGCCAGCAGCGTGCTTGGGCTTTACACAGATACGCAGTATTTT. Translating it yields CASSVLGLYTDTQYF.

Many counts were recorded for this clonotype. This sequence joins TRBV24-1 and TRBJ2-1; 10 bases match TRBD2. The CDR3 runs to 17 residues. The V gene end was trimmed by 3 bases and the J gene end by 5 bases; junction bases not matched to a gene: 9. Germline V gene data show CDR1 as KGHDR and CDR2 as SFDVKD. CDR3 DNA sequence: TGTGCCACCAGTGATCCATACGGGACTAGCGAGAACAATGAGCAGTTCTTC. Translated, it gives CATSDPYGTSENNEQFF.

By frequency in the sample, this clonotype is medium-sized. The CDR3 DNA reads as TGTGCCAGCACCCCGGAGGGCGAGGAGACCCAGTACTTC. Its translation is CASTPEGEETQYF. The chain links TRBV11-1 to TRBJ2-5; D is possibly TRBD2 (6 bases). Germline CDR1 SGHAT, CDR2 FQDESV (reference sequence). This CDR3 contains 13 residues. V was pared by 7 bases and J by 5 bases, with 14 bases between.

The V and J genes are TRBV29-1 and TRBJ1-4; no reliable D call. Germline V gives CDR1 SQVTM, CDR2 ANQGSEA. This CDR3 is built from 13 residues. V shed 2 bases and J shed 7 bases, with 11 bases lying between them. CDR3 residues: CSVESSGSEKLFF. Written as DNA, the CDR3 is TGCAGCGTTGAATCGTCAGGATCTGAAAAACTGTTTTTT.